This T cell receptor (beta chain) stems from a study of CXCR3 chemokines and chemotherapy response in bladder cancer. This clonotype showed up many times. TCRdb called the PCR reads again in MiXCR, with one record for every CDR3 protein. The sample contains more than 7,000 distinct CDR3 sequences, approximately 12% of which appear only once. V was clipped by 7 bases and J by 7 bases; unmatched bases: 7. The CDR3 spans 13 residues. In germline, CDR1 is SQVTM, CDR2 ANQGSEA. The sample was gathered from a patient whose treatment included neoadjuvant chemotherapy. The sequence was collected from a human donor with bladder cancer that responded to neoadjuvant chemotherapy. The J gene is TRBJ2-2, the V gene TRBV29-1; 9 bases map to TRBD2. DNA for the CDR3: TGCAGCGCGGCGGGGGGGCCGAACGGGGAGCTGTTTTTT. Translated: CSAAGGPNGELFF.